This T cell receptor (beta chain) was documented in a study of blood T cell repertoires in COVID-19. At the level of the study: Nucleic acid was either cDNA or gDNA, and it came from T cells, B-cell-depleted T cells, or PBMCs.

CDR3 length equals 15 residues. Trimming took off 4 bases at V and 7 bases at J, with 18 bases between the two ends. Germline assignment: CDR1 SGHKS and CDR2 YYEKEE (reference sequence). Clones were sequenced by immunoSEQ multiplex PCR, and TCRdb holds only the in-frame ones, with some missing. The sample records about 370,000 clones, 75% to 90% being singletons. Enrolled through a virtual design, the participants were between 18 and 89 years of age and came from approximately 25 US areas. The chain carries TRBV5-5 and TRBJ1-5; D is possibly TRBD1 (6 bases). The receptor was isolated from a man between 18 and 35 years old who had recovered from COVID-19. Sequencing input: PBMCs or T cells enriched from blood (not recorded which). The CDR3 loop is CASSPGNTGSQPQHF. The CDR3 region has the DNA TGTGCCAGCAGCCCTGGTAACACAGGGAGCCAGCCCCAGCATTTT.